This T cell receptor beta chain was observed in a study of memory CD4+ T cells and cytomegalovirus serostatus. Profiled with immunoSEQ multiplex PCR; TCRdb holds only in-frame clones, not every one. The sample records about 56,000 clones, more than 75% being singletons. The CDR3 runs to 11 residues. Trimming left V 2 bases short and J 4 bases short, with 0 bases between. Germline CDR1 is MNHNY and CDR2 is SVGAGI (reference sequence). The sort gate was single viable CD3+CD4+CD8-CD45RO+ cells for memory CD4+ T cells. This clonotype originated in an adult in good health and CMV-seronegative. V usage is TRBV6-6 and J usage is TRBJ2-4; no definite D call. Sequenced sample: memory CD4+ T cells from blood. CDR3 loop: CASSYKNIQYF. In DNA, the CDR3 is TGTGCCAGCAGTTACAAAAACATTCAGTACTTC.